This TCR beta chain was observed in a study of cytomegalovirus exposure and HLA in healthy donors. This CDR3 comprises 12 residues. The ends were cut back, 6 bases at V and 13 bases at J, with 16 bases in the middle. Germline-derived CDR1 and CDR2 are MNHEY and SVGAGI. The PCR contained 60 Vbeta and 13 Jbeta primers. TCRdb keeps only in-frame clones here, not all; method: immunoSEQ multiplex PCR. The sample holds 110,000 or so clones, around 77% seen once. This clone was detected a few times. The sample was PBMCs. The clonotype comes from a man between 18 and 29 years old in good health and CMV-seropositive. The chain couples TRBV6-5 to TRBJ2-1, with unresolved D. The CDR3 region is CASSPQLGPQFF. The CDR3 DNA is TGTGCCAGCAGCCCACAACTGGGCCCACAGTTCTTC.